This TCR beta chain was identified during a study of CD8+ T cells in alopecia areata. Lesional scalp punch biopsies and peripheral blood came from alopecia areata patients. Sequencing templates came from extracted RNA that was reverse transcribed into cDNA. Profiled with immunoSEQ multiplex PCR; TCRdb holds only in-frame clones, not every one. The sample includes 120,000 or so clones, roughly two fifths of them seen just once. The CDR3 covers 15 residues. CDR1 is SGHDT, CDR2 YYEEEE, per germline. The V and J ends lost 4 bases and 0 bases, in that order; junction bases with no gene match: 5. The origin of this receptor is a human donor with alopecia areata. This sequence joins TRBV5-6 and TRBJ2-7; 9 bases fit TRBD2. Sequenced: CD4+ T cells sorted from blood. CDR3 DNA sequence: TGTGCCAGCAGCGTGACTAGCGGATACTCCTACGAGCAGTACTTC. Its protein is CASSVTSGYSYEQYF.